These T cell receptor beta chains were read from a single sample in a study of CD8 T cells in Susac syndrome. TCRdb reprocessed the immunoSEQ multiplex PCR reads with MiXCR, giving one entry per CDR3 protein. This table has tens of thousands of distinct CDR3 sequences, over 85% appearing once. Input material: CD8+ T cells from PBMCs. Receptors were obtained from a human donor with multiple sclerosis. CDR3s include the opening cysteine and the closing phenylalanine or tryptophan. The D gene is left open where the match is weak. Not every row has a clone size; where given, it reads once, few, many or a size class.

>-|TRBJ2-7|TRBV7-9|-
CASSPSRRDDYEQYF
TGTGCCAGCAGCCCCTCCCGCCGGGACGACTACGAGCAGTACTTC
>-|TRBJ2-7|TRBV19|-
CATQDGYEQYF
TGTGCCACCCAGGACGGGTACGAGCAGTACTTC
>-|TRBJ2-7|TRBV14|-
CASSQSQTPSYEQYF
TGTGCCAGCAGCCAGTCACAAACCCCCTCCTACGAGCAGTACTTC
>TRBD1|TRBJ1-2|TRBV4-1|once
CASSPSTGDYGYTF
TGCGCCAGCAGCCCCTCGACAGGGGACTATGGCTACACCTTC
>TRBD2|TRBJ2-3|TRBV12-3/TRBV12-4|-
CASSRGLGTDTQYF
TGTGCCAGCAGTCGCGGACTAGGAACAGATACGCAGTATTTT
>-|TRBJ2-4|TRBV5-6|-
CASSSDSGIQYF
TGTGCCAGCAGCTCTGATTCCGGGATTCAGTACTTC
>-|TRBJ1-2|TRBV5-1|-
CASSPIGEEYGYTF
TGCGCCAGCAGCCCAATCGGGGAGGAGTATGGCTACACCTTC
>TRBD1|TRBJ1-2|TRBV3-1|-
CASSRDRAFYGYTF
TGTGCCAGCAGCAGGGACAGGGCCTTCTATGGCTACACCTTC
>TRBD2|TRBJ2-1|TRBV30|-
CAWSEAGGPFNEQFF
TGTGCCTGGAGTGAGGCGGGGGGGCCGTTCAATGAGCAGTTCTTC
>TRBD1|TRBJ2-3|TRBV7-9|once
CASSDRTGGTTDTQYF
TGTGCCAGCAGCGACCGGACAGGGGGCACCACAGATACGCAGTATTTT
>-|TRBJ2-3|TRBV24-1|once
CATSDFKGGADTQYF
TGTGCCACCAGTGATTTCAAAGGAGGGGCAGATACGCAGTATTTT
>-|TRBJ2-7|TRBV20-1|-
CSALTRDIPPEQYF
TGCAGTGCCCTCACCCGGGACATTCCCCCCGAGCAGTACTTC
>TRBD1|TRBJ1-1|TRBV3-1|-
CASSQPPSGGGRTEAFF
TGTGCCAGCAGCCAACCTCCTTCAGGAGGGGGCCGGACTGAAGCTTTCTTT
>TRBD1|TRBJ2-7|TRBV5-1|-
CASSLKTGVYEQYF
TGCGCCAGCAGCTTAAAGACAGGGGTCTACGAGCAGTACTTC
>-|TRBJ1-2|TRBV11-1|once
CASSSYTYGYTF
TGTGCCAGCAGCTCGTACACCTATGGCTACACCTTC
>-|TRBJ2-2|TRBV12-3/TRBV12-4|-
CASSANTGELFF
TGTGCCAGCAGCGCAAATACCGGGGAGCTGTTTTTT
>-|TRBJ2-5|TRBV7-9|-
CAPGETQYF
TGTGCCCCAGGGGAGACCCAGTACTTC
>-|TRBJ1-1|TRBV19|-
CASSILQGTNTEAFF
TGTGCCAGTAGTATCCTACAGGGAACGAACACTGAAGCTTTCTTT
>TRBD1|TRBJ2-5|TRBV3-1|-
CASSQDLRRQGWQETQYF
TGTGCCAGCAGCCAAGATCTGAGGAGACAGGGGTGGCAAGAGACCCAGTACTTC
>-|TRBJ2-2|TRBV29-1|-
CSVDSQGRTGELFF
TGCAGCGTTGATAGTCAGGGTCGAACCGGGGAGCTGTTTTTT
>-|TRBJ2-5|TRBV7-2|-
CASSLSGTTARETQYF
TGTGCCAGCAGCTTATCGGGGACGACCGCACGGGAGACCCAGTACTTC
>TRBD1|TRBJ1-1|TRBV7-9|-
CASLQGAATEAFF
TGTGCCAGCCTCCAGGGGGCGGCGACAGAAGCTTTCTTT
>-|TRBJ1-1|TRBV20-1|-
CALGTTYLRAFF
TGCGCCCTAGGGACTACTTACCTTCGGGCTTTCTTT
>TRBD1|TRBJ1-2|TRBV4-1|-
CASSQEGTGGGYTF
TGCGCCAGCAGCCAAGAAGGGACAGGGGGCGGCTACACCTTC
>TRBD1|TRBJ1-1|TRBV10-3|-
CAIRAGGLNTEAFF
TGTGCCATCAGGGCAGGGGGCTTGAACACTGAAGCTTTCTTT
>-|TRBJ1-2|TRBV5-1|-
CASSFSVNYGYTF
TGCGCCAGCAGCTTCAGTGTTAACTATGGCTACACCTTC
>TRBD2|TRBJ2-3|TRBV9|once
CASSVEAGGGRDTQYF
TGTGCCAGCAGCGTAGAAGCCGGCGGGGGGAGAGATACGCAGTATTTT
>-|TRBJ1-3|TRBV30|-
CAWSVGASSGNTIYF
TGTGCCTGGAGTGTTGGGGCAAGCTCTGGAAACACCATATATTTT
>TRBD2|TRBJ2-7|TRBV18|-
CASSLTTSGRYEQYF
TGTGCCAGCTCTCTCACGACTAGCGGGAGGTACGAGCAGTACTTC
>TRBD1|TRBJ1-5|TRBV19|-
CASSMGQGQPQHF
TGTGCCAGTAGTATGGGACAGGGTCAGCCCCAGCATTTT
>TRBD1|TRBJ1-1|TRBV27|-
CASSASGGNTEAFF
TGTGCCAGCAGTGCTTCAGGGGGGAACACTGAAGCTTTCTTT
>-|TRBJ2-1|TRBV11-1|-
CASTLGPEQFF
TGTGCCAGCACCCTCGGACCTGAGCAGTTCTTC
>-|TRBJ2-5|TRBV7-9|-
CASSLAQAQETQYF
TGTGCCAGCAGCTTAGCTCAGGCCCAAGAGACCCAGTACTTC